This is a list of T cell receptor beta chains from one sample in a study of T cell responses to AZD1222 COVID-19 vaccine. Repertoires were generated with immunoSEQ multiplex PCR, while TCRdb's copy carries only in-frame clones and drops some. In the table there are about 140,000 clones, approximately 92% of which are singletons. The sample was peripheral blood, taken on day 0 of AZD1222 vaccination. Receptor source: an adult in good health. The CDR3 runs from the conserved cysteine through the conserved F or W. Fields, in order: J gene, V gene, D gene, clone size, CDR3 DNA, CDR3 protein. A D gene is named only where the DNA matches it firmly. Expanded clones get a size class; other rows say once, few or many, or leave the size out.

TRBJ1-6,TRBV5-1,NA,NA,TGCGCCAGCAGCTTCCTGCAGCGCTCCTATAATTCACCCCTCCACTTT,CASSFLQRSYNSPLHF
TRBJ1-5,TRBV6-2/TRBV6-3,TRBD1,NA,TGTGCCAGCAGTACCCGGGACAGTCTAAATCAGCCCCAGCATTTT,CASSTRDSLNQPQHF
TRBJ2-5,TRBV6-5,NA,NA,TGTGCCAGCAGTCGAATGACAGGTTCGCAAGAGACCCAGTACTTC,CASSRMTGSQETQYF
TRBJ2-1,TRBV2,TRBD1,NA,TGTGCCAGCAGGGTAAACAGGGGGCCCTACAATGAGCAGTTCTTC,CASRVNRGPYNEQFF
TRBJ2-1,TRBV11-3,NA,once,TGTGCCAGCAGCCGATGGGCCCGGGAGAAAGATGAGCAGTTCTTC,CASSRWAREKDEQFF
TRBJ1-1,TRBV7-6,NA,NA,TGTGCCAGCAGCTCTAACACGAACACTGAAGCTTTCTTT,CASSSNTNTEAFF
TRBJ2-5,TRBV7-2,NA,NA,TGTGCCAGCCGAGGAGCGGGAGAGACCCAGTACTTC,CASRGAGETQYF
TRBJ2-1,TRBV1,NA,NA,TGCACCAGCACCCAAGGTGGGCCTAGACACGGGAGTTGTAACAATGAGCAGTTCTTC,CTSTQGGPRHGSCNNEQFF
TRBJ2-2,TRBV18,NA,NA,TGTGCCAGCCGGAGTAGCGGACTGAACACCGGGGAGCTGTTTTTT,CASRSSGLNTGELFF
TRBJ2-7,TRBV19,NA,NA,TGTGCCAGTAGTATGGACATCTTTTACGAGCAGTACTTC,CASSMDIFYEQYF
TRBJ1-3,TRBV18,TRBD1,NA,TGTGCCAGCTCAGAGGGACAGGGGGCATTTGGAAACACCATATATTTT,CASSEGQGAFGNTIYF
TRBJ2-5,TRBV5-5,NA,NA,TGTGCCAGCAGCCGCCGTGGGGTCCAAGAGACCCAGTACTTC,CASSRRGVQETQYF
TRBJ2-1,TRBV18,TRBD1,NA,TGTGCCAGCTCACCATTTTGGGACAGGGACTACAATGAGCAGTTCTTC,CASSPFWDRDYNEQFF
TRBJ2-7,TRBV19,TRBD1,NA,TGTGCCAGTAGAGGGACAGGGCTAGACGAGCAGTACTTC,CASRGTGLDEQYF
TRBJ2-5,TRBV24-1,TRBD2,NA,TGTGCCACCAGTGATCCAACTAGCGCGAACCAAGAGACCCAGTACTTC,CATSDPTSANQETQYF
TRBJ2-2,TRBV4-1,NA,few,TGCGCCAGCAGCACGGTGGCCAGGGTTACTCGCACCGGGGAGCTGTTTTTT,CASSTVARVTRTGELFF
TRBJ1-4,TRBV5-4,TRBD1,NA,TGTGCCAGCAGTACTCCGGGACAGGGTGAAAAACTGTTTTTT,CASSTPGQGEKLFF
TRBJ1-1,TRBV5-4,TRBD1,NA,TGTGCCAGCAGCTTGCGCGCGGACAGGGCTTTCTTT,CASSLRADRAFF
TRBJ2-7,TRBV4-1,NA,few,TGCGCCAGCAGCCAAACCCCCGGGCGGCGCGCCGAGCAGTACTTC,CASSQTPGRRAEQYF
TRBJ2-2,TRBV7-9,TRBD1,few,TGTGCCAGCAGCTCCGACAGGGCCAGGACCGGGGAGCTGTTTTTT,CASSSDRARTGELFF
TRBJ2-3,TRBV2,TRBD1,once,TGTGCCAGCATGTTCCTGAGGGGGCCGGATACGCAGTATTTT,CASMFLRGPDTQYF
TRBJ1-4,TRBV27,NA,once,TGTGCCAGCAGTCAGCGGACTAATGAAAAACTGTTTTTT,CASSQRTNEKLFF
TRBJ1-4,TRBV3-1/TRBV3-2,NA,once,TGTGCCAGCAGCCTCCTGGGTCGGGGGACTAATGAAAAACTGTTTTTT,CASSLLGRGTNEKLFF
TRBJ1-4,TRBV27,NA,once,TGTGCCAGCAGTCCGGAGGATCATACTGAAAAACTGTTTTTT,CASSPEDHTEKLFF
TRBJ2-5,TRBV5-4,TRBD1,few,TGTGCCAGCAGCGACCGGGACAGGGGCACGCAAGAGACCCAGTACTTC,CASSDRDRGTQETQYF
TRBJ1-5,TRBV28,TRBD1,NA,TGTGCCAGCAGGGTACAGGGGCGGCCCCAGCATTTT,CASRVQGRPQHF
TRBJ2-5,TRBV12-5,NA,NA,TGTGCTAGTGGGGACGCCATAGAGGTTGCAGAGACCCAGTACTTC,CASGDAIEVAETQYF
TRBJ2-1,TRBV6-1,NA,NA,TGTGCCAGCAGTGAAACTAGGCGGTTTGAGCAGTTCTTC,CASSETRRFEQFF
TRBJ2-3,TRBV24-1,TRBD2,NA,TGTGCCACCAGTGACCCGGGACTAGCGGGATTTAATACGCAGTATTTT,CATSDPGLAGFNTQYF
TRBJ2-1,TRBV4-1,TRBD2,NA,TGCGCCAGCAGCCAAGATTCGCGGGGGGTTTACAATGAGCAGTTCTTC,CASSQDSRGVYNEQFF
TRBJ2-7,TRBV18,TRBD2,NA,TGTGCCAGCTCACCTGGACTAGCGGGAGTATGGTACGAGCAGTACTTC,CASSPGLAGVWYEQYF
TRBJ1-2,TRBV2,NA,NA,TGTGCCAGCACCCAATGGGGGTCCAACTATGGCTACACCTTC,CASTQWGSNYGYTF
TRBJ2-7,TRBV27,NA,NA,TGTGCCAGCAGTTTAAACTCTGGACTGGTGATGAGGGAGCAGTACTTC,CASSLNSGLVMREQYF